Below are 25 T cell receptor beta chains sequenced from a single sample in a study of spatial heterogeneity in lung cancer. Time point noted: sample taken at primary tumor resection. In each case, whole RNA from tumor, nontumor lung or frozen PBMC was sequenced unsorted. TCRdb fed the 5' RACE reads into MiXCR, producing one record per CDR3 protein. The repertoire holds around 87,000 distinct CDR3 sequences, with approximately 12% as singletons. The sequencing used PBMCs, collected at surgery. All receptors derive from a male donor with early-stage non-small cell lung cancer.

Only a few counts were recorded for this clonotype. This chain uses TRBV9 with TRBJ2-7; D remains ambiguous. Germline V gene sequence: CDR1 SGDLS, CDR2 YYNGEE. Deletions cut 0 bases from V and 7 bases from J, with 11 bases between. The CDR3 has 13 amino acids. As DNA, the CDR3 is TGTGCCAGCAGCGTAGGAAGGGTTGGGGAGCAGTACTTC. Its translation: CASSVGRVGEQYF.

The J gene is TRBJ2-3, the V gene TRBV20-1, with D maybe TRBD2 (5 bases). The ends were cut back, 8 bases at V and 5 bases at J, with 11 bases in the middle. In germline, CDR1 is DFQATT, CDR2 SNEGSKA (reference sequence). This CDR3 has 11 amino acids. The CDR3 here is CSSPRGDTQYF. CDR3 nucleotide sequence: TGCAGTTCCCCTCGGGGAGATACGCAGTATTTT.

V usage is TRBV28 and J usage is TRBJ2-1, with TRBD1 as a possible D gene (5 bases). The CDR3 length is 14 residues. V lost 3 bases, J lost 3 bases, and 9 bases lay in between. Germline CDR1 and CDR2: MDHEN and SYDVKM. DNA of the CDR3: TGTGCCAGCAGTTTCGCCGACAGCTACAATGAGCAGTTCTTC. Translated, it gives CASSFADSYNEQFF.

This clonotype was seen only a few times. The rearrangement links TRBV11-2 to TRBJ2-1, with 9 bases matching TRBD1. V shed 5 bases and J 5 bases; nucleotides not matched to a gene: 7. This CDR3 is 15 amino acids long. From germline, CDR1 is SGHAT and CDR2 FQNNGV. The CDR3 loop is CASSLGTGRNNEQFF. CDR3 in DNA: TGTGCCAGCAGCCTGGGGACAGGGAGAAACAATGAGCAGTTCTTC.

This clonotype was picked up a small number of times. The gene calls are TRBV7-2 and TRBJ2-3; the match to TRBD2 covers 10 bases. The J segment lost 1 base and the V segment lost 3 bases, leaving 7 bases of the junction unmatched. CDR3 length: 17 residues. Looked up from germline, CDR1 is SGHTA and CDR2 is FQGNSA. CDR3: CASSLAAGTSGTDTQYF. CDR3 DNA: TGTGCCAGCAGCTTGGCCGCCGGGACTAGCGGCACAGATACGCAGTATTTT.

In this sample, this clonotype turned up once. A much bigger clone sits one base away, suggesting this may be a read error. V is TRBV18 and J is TRBJ2-1; the D gene is possibly TRBD1 (5 bases). The CDR3 loop spans 15 amino acids. Germline V gene sequence: CDR1 KGHSH, CDR2 LQKENI. The CDR3 DNA reads TGTGCCAGCTCACGAAGCGTTTCAGGGATGAATGAGCAGCTCTTC. Translating gives CASSRSVSGMNEQLF.

This clonotype has only a few counts. The chain employs TRBV3-1 and TRBJ2-5; D assignment may be TRBD1 or TRBD2 (5 bases each). The CDR3 totals 16 residues. The V end lost 4 bases, the J end lost 7 bases, and 22 bases lay between the germline ends. The V gene's germline CDR1 is LGHDT and CDR2 YNNKEL (reference sequence). The CDR3 DNA follows: TGTGCCAGCAGCCCGATCCGGGACCCCCTTTCGACGACCCAGTACTTC. This codes for CASSPIRDPLSTTQYF.

The sample holds many counts of this clonotype. The V call is TRBV11-2, the J call TRBJ2-3; perhaps D is TRBD1 or TRBD2 (5 bases each). CDR3 length equals 14 residues. V was shortened by 3 bases and J by 5 bases, with 12 bases between the two germline ends. From germline, CDR1 is SGHAT and CDR2 FQNNGV. The CDR3 protein is CASSLRGAGDTQYF. The CDR3 DNA follows: TGTGCCAGCAGCTTGAGAGGGGCTGGAGATACGCAGTATTTT.

In this sample, this clonotype turned up a few times. The chain joins TRBV6-1 to TRBJ2-3; the D is unclear. Deletions cut 3 bases from V and 4 bases from J, with 8 bases between. CDR1 is MNHNS and CDR2 is SASEGT in the germline V gene. The CDR3 runs to 13 residues. The CDR3 spells CASSDQFPDTQYF. The CDR3 DNA reads as TGTGCCAGCAGTGATCAGTTTCCAGATACGCAGTATTTT.

This clonotype came up many times. V is TRBV27 and J is TRBJ1-1; D gene ambiguous. V lost 6 bases and J 2 bases, leaving 16 bases between the germline ends. This CDR3 has 15 residues. Looked up from germline, CDR1 is MNHEY and CDR2 is SMNVEV (reference sequence). Here the CDR3 reads CASRLTGPTNTEAFF. The CDR3 nucleotides read TGTGCCAGCAGGCTCACCGGGCCCACCAACACTGAAGCTTTCTTT.

The rearrangement links TRBV6-6 to TRBJ2-7; 7 nucleotides align to TRBD1. CDR3 length: 16 residues. Unmatched junction bases numbered 5, after V lost 0 bases and J lost 0 bases. CDR1 MNHNY and CDR2 SVGAGI come from the germline V gene (reference sequence). The CDR3, as DNA: TGTGCCAGCAGTTACTCTAGGGCAGGGGGCTCCTACGAGCAGTACTTC. It codes for CASSYSRAGGSYEQYF.

This clonotype was counted ten times or more. V and J are TRBV7-2 and TRBJ2-6; no definite D call. Germline V lookup: CDR1 SGHTA, CDR2 FQGNSA. This CDR3 is 16 amino acids long. Trimming shortened V by 3 bases and J by 0 bases, and 9 bases separated the two germline ends. The CDR3 protein is CASSFQGYSGANVLTF. In DNA, the CDR3 is TGTGCCAGCAGCTTCCAAGGGTACTCTGGGGCCAACGTCCTGACTTTC.

This clonotype was detected only a few times. V usage is TRBV30 and J usage is TRBJ2-4; TRBD1 matches at 8 bases. Germline V CDR1 and CDR2: GTSNPN, SVGIG (reference sequence). V lost 1 base to trimming and J lost 0 bases; unmatched junction nucleotides: 5. This CDR3 is built from 16 residues. CDR3 residues: CAWSGTGLLAKNIQYF. In DNA, the CDR3 is TGTGCCTGGAGTGGGACAGGGTTACTAGCCAAAAACATTCAGTACTTC.

This clonotype occurred many times. The chain recombines TRBV7-9 with TRBJ2-3; D is uncertain. V was shortened by 0 bases and J by 0 bases, with 7 bases between the two germline ends. The CDR3 is made up of 15 amino acids. CDR1 is SEHNR, CDR2 FQNEAQ, per germline (reference sequence). The CDR3, as DNA: TGTGCCAGCAGCTTAGCTGTGGGGAGCACAGATACGCAGTATTTT. Translated, it gives CASSLAVGSTDTQYF.

The chain carries TRBV18 and TRBJ2-6; no firm D call. The V end lost 5 bases, the J end lost 1 base, and 9 bases lay between the germline ends. There are 15 residues in the CDR3. Germline V CDR1 and CDR2: KGHSH, LQKENI. CDR3 nucleotide sequence: TGTGCCAGCTCATCTGCAGAATCTGGGGCCAACGTCCTGACTTTC. Translated: CASSSAESGANVLTF.

This chain joins TRBV5-1 and TRBJ2-3; D is unclear. CDR3 length: 15 amino acids. Looked up from germline, CDR1 is SGHRS and CDR2 is YFSETQ. V lost 0 bases, J lost 6 bases, and 14 bases lay in between. The CDR3 loop is CASSLEGKLADTQYF. The CDR3 nucleotides are TGCGCCAGCAGCTTGGAAGGCAAGTTAGCTGATACGCAGTATTTT.

This clonotype was seen more than once but under ten times. The chain recombines TRBV6-5 with TRBJ2-7, with TRBD2 matching 7 bases. The CDR3 extends over 15 amino acids. V shed 2 bases and J 2 bases; nucleotides not matched to a gene: 6. Looked up from germline, CDR1 is MNHEY and CDR2 is SVGAGI. CDR3 coding DNA: TGTGCCAGCAGTTACAGTGGGGGGGATACCTACGAGCAGTACTTC. Translation gives CASSYSGGDTYEQYF.

This clonotype has more than one count but fewer than ten. The V call is TRBV3-1, the J call TRBJ2-1, with 7 positions matching TRBD2. CDR1 and CDR2 from the germline V gene are LGHDT and YNNKEL (reference sequence). The CDR3 is 16 amino acids. With 4 bases clipped from V and 8 bases from J, the junction kept 14 bases outside the gene matches. CDR3 DNA sequence: TGTGCCAGCAGCCGCCTACCGGGCGGGAGCTTCGATGAGCAGTTCTTC. It is translated as CASSRLPGGSFDEQFF.

This clonotype turned up a few times. The rearrangement joins TRBV7-9 to TRBJ2-1, with 7 bases lining up with TRBD2. Losses at the gene ends were 4 bases for V and 14 bases for J; bases not matched to a gene: 8. Germline CDR1 reads SEHNR; CDR2 reads FQNEAQ (reference sequence). CDR3 size: 12 residues. CDR3 DNA sequence: TGTGCCAGCAGCTCTGAGGCGGGAGAGGAGTTCTTC. Amino acids: CASSSEAGEEFF.

This clonotype occurred a few times. The CDR3 nucleotides are TGCAGTGCAAAGCGGGGCACTACAATTGGGGGGATTGAGCAGTTCTTC. It codes for CSAKRGTTIGGIEQFF. The chain uses TRBV20-1 and TRBJ2-1, with TRBD2 matching 7 bases. The CDR3 is 16 residues long. Germline lookup yields CDR1 DFQATT and CDR2 SNEGSKA (reference sequence). With 6 bases clipped from V and 9 bases from J, the junction kept 20 bases outside the gene matches.

This clonotype was seen a handful of times. The gene calls are TRBV14 and TRBJ1-6; D is undetermined. Between the trimmed V and J ends, which lost 2 bases and 9 bases, there was a span of 5 bases. This CDR3 spans 12 amino acids. Per the germline V gene, CDR1 is SGHDN and CDR2 is FVKESK. The CDR3, as DNA: TGTGCCAGCAGCCAAATGGGTTCACCCCTCCACTTT. This gives the protein CASSQMGSPLHF. Using reference TRBV14 and TRBJ1-6 for the parts outside the CDR3, the full variable domain is EAGVTQFPSHSVIEKGQTVTLRCDPISGHDNLYWYRRVMGKEIKFLLHFVKESKQDESGMPNNRFLAERTGGTYSTLKVQPAELEDSGVYFCASSQMGSPLHFGNGTRLTVT.

This chain uses TRBV7-9 with TRBJ2-2; 7 bases fit TRBD2. Per the germline V gene, CDR1 is SEHNR and CDR2 is FQNEAQ (reference sequence). The CDR3 is made up of 14 amino acids. V trimming: 2 bases; J trimming: 6 bases; junction bases outside the gene matches: 3. DNA for the CDR3: TGTGCCAGCAGCTTATTGACTAGCTCCGGGGAGCTGTTTTTT. As protein: CASSLLTSSGELFF. Using reference TRBV7-9 and TRBJ2-2 for the parts outside the CDR3, the full variable domain is DTGVSQNPRHKITKRGQNVTFRCDPISEHNRLYWYRQTLGQGPEFLTYFQNEAQLEKSRLLSDRFSAERPKGSFSTLEIQRTEQGDSAMYLCASSLLTSSGELFFGEGSRLTVL.

The V and J genes are TRBV20-1 and TRBJ2-3, with D maybe TRBD2 (5 bases). This CDR3 has 12 residues. V was pared by 3 bases and J by 6 bases, with 10 bases between. The germline CDR1 and CDR2 sequences are DFQATT and SNEGSKA (reference sequence). In DNA form, the CDR3 reads TGCAGTGCTAGTTTAGCGTTGGATACGCAGTATTTT. It codes for CSASLALDTQYF.

The chain is built from TRBV18 and TRBJ2-7; D unclear. In germline, CDR1 is KGHSH, CDR2 LQKENI. V lost 0 bases to trimming and J lost 3 bases, with 6 bases between them. This CDR3 contains 13 residues. For the CDR3, the DNA is TGTGCCAGCTCACCACCGGGTGTCTACGAGCAGTACTTC. Its translation: CASSPPGVYEQYF.

This clonotype was detected a few times. This chain uses TRBV30 with TRBJ2-7; D may match TRBD1 or TRBD2 (5 bases each). Germline values: CDR1 GTSNPN, CDR2 SVGIG (reference sequence). This CDR3 has 13 residues. The V end was cut by 5 bases, the J end by 0 bases, with 11 bases between. The CDR3 sequence: CAWGDLGSYEQYF. In DNA form, the CDR3 reads TGTGCCTGGGGGGACCTGGGCTCCTACGAGCAGTACTTC.